This TCR beta chain was documented in a study of cytomegalovirus exposure and HLA in healthy donors. Separate from the roughly 730-subject first cohort, the approximately 130-subject validation cohort was the one that the donors belonged to. Overall study findings and caveats: Some TCR beta chains (164 of them) were listed as cytomegalovirus-associated.

This CDR3 has 15 amino acids. Losses at the gene ends were 4 bases for V and 1 base for J; bases not matched to a gene: 5. CDR1 and CDR2 (germline): SGHRS, YFSETQ. Method: immunoSEQ multiplex PCR; TCRdb's copy keeps in-frame clones and lacks some. This table has 260,000 or so clones, 88% appearing once. On this clone: Its antigen is unknown.

The sample was PBMCs. The sequence came from a young woman in good health and CMV-seronegative. This chain connects TRBV5-1 to TRBJ1-2, with 9 bases fitting TRBD1. In DNA form, the CDR3 reads TGCGCCAGCAGCACGGGACAGGGAGGTAACTATGGCTACACCTTC. It specifies CASSTGQGGNYGYTF.